This TCR beta chain was obtained from a study of a mutant IDH1 vaccine in newly diagnosed glioma. The overall study: With temozolomide cycles, or 4-6 weeks after radiotherapy alone, vaccination was started. Therapy received beforehand was radiotherapy, temozolomide, or both, with most patients given both. Patients under treatment included around 60% males and 37.5% females and had a mean age of approximately 40 years.

Indicated time point: week 23, last vaccination. In every dose of vaccine, 300 ug of mutant IDH1 20-mer peptide was given alongside topical imiquimod. Only one count was recorded for this clone. The target antigen is unknown. Whole-study findings and limits: Evidence of vaccine-induced immune responses was documented in 85% to 95% of patients.

Data came from immunoSEQ multiplex PCR; TCRdb stores just in-frame clones and leaves some out. Of approximately 35,000 clones in the sample, approximately 87% are singletons; the top ten hold around 2.4%. The sample in question was PBMCs, obtained from a glioma patient whose treatment included an IDH1 peptide vaccine. This clonotype was obtained from a man aged 40-55 years with glioma.

The DNA of the CDR3 is TGCGCCAGCAGCTTGGGGCAGGGTTCCTACGAGCAGTACTTC. Translation gives CASSLGQGSYEQYF. The chain recombines TRBV5-1 with TRBJ2-7, with D maybe TRBD1 (5 bases). Germline loops: CDR1 SGHRS, CDR2 YFSETQ. The CDR3 spans 14 residues. The V end was cut by 0 bases, the J end by 1 base, with 8 bases between.